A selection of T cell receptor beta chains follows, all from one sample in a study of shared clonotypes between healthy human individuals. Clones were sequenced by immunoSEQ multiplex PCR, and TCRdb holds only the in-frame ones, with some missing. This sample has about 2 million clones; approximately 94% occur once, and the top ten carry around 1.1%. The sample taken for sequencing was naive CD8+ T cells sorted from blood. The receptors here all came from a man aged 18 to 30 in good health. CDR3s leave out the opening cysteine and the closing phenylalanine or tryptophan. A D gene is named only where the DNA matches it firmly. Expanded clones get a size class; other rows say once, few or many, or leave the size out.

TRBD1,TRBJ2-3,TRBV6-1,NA,ASSAQQGEGTDTQY
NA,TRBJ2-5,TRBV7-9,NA,ASRGTRSAETQY
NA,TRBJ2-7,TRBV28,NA,ASSFGQNYEQY
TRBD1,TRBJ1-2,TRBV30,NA,AWRAISGTGKDGYT
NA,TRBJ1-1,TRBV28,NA,ASSLPTGSAEAF
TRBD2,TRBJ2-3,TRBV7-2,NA,ASSFLGGTDTQY
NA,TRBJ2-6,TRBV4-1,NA,ASSRVEGVDSGANVLT
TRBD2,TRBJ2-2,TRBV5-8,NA,ASSLVRRGTGELF
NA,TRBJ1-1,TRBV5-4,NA,ASSLESNTEAF
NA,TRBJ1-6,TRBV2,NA,ASTFDGSSYNSPLH
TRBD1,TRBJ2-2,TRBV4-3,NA,ASSRGRDRGYTGELF
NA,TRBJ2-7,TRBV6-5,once,ASSSLGNEQY
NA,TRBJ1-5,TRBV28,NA,ASSFFDNSNQPQH
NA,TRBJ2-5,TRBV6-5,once,ASSQGQGGETQY
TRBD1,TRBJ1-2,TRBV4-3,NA,ASSPMKGTGDGYT
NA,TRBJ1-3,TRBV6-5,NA,ASQTFGEGNTIY
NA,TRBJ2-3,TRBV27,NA,ASSPSGHTSTDTQY